These 8 T cell receptor beta chains were sequenced from one sample in a study of shared clonotypes between healthy human individuals. Assay used: immunoSEQ multiplex PCR; TCRdb lists only in-frame clones, some missing. Here the sample spans about 2.1 million clones, 85% to 95% being singletons. CD45RO negativity and positive selection for CCR7 defined naive CD8 cells, a population that excluded terminally differentiated effector memory CD45RA+ cells. The sample was naive CD8+ T cells from PBMCs. The receptors come from a man in his late teens or twenties in good health. Some clones in this sample may be carry-over from other donors' samples.

V is TRBV6-5 and J is TRBJ1-1; no definite D call. The germline gives CDR1 MNHEY, CDR2 SVGAGI. CDR3 length: 13 residues. Trimming removed 6 bases at V and 3 bases at J, with 11 bases between. The CDR3 here is CASSPAPDTEAFF. CDR3 DNA sequence: TGTGCCAGCAGCCCGGCCCCGGACACTGAAGCTTTCTTT.

V usage is TRBV11-2 and J usage is TRBJ2-5; D may be TRBD1 or TRBD2 (6 bases each). The CDR3 contains 14 residues. Germline V gene lookup returns CDR1 SGHAT and CDR2 FQNNGV. Trimming stripped 4 bases from V and 5 bases from J, with 14 bases between. The CDR3 protein is CASSSPGAGETQYF. Here the CDR3 DNA reads TGTGCCAGCAGCTCCCCGGGGGCGGGGGAGACCCAGTACTTC.

The rearrangement links TRBV5-1 to TRBJ2-3; TRBD1 matches at 7 bases. V shed 5 bases and J 5 bases; nucleotides not matched to a gene: 11. The CDR3 is 15 amino acids. The germline gives CDR1 SGHRS, CDR2 YFSETQ. This CDR3 is CASSRVGGAGDTQYF. Written as DNA, the CDR3 is TGCGCCAGCAGTAGAGTAGGGGGCGCCGGAGATACGCAGTATTTT.

The gene calls are TRBV7-9 and TRBJ2-3; 12 nucleotides align to TRBD2. This CDR3 is 17 amino acids long. In germline, CDR1 is SEHNR, CDR2 FQNEAQ (reference sequence). Trimming removed 7 bases from V and 1 base from J; junction bases left unmatched: 9. Here the CDR3 DNA reads TGTGCCAGCACTAGCGGGAGGGCCAACGGGGGCACAGATACGCAGTATTTT. Translating gives CASTSGRANGGTDTQYF.

V is TRBV5-6 and J is TRBJ1-1, with 9 bases fitting TRBD1. The CDR3 runs to 14 residues. After removal of 3 bases from V and 3 bases from J, the junction contained 3 bases not matched to a gene. CDR1 and CDR2 (germline): SGHDT, YYEEEE. DNA for the CDR3: TGTGCCAGCAGCTCCGGGACAGGGTACACTGAAGCTTTCTTT. The encoded protein is CASSSGTGYTEAFF.

The chain carries TRBV15 and TRBJ1-2; tentative D call: TRBD1 (6 bases). CDR1 LNHNV and CDR2 YYDKDF come from the germline V gene (reference sequence). The CDR3 loop spans 16 amino acids. Trimming stripped 2 bases from V and 4 bases from J, with 17 bases between. The DNA of the CDR3 is TGTGCCACCAGCAGACCAAGACAGGAGCAGTTCTATGGCTACACCTTC. It is translated as CATSRPRQEQFYGYTF.

This chain uses TRBV2 with TRBJ1-2; D call uncertain. Germline V lookup: CDR1 SNHLY, CDR2 FYNNEI. V was clipped by 2 bases and J by 4 bases, with 8 bases between them. This CDR3 has 13 amino acids. The CDR3 sequence: CASSESFGYGYTF. CDR3 bases: TGTGCCAGCAGTGAATCTTTTGGCTATGGCTACACCTTC.

V usage is TRBV18 and J usage is TRBJ1-5; possibly TRBD1 for D (5 bases). This CDR3 is 16 amino acids long. Germline V gene sequence: CDR1 KGHSH, CDR2 LQKENI. The V end lost 0 bases, the J end lost 6 bases, and 15 bases lay between the germline ends. The CDR3 loop reads CASSPPRGGVSQPQHF. Written as DNA, the CDR3 is TGTGCCAGCTCACCACCACGGGGGGGGGTGAGTCAGCCCCAGCATTTT.